This is a list of T cell receptor beta chains from one sample in a study of T cells in Graves' hyperthyroidism and ophthalmopathy. TCRdb reprocessed the multiplex PCR reads via MiXCR and lists one record per CDR3 protein. The sample shows about 640,000 distinct CDR3 sequences, more than 20% of them seen only once. Specimen: blood. The source of these receptors is a man aged 25 to 40 with Graves' ophthalmopathy. CDR3s include the opening cysteine and the closing phenylalanine or tryptophan. D genes are given only for firm matches. The listing skips clone size in some rows; elsewhere it reads once, few, many or a size class.

abundance: NA
j_gene: TRBJ2-5
v_gene: TRBV5-1
d_gene: NA
CDR3aa: CASSLQLSQETQYF
CDR3nt: TGCGCCAGCAGCTTGCAGCTAAGCCAAGAGACCCAGTACTTC

abundance: few
j_gene: TRBJ2-2
v_gene: TRBV6-5
d_gene: NA
CDR3aa: CASSYTGRKTNTGELFF
CDR3nt: TGTGCCAGCAGTTACACGGGACGGAAAACGAACACCGGGGAGCTGTTTTTT

abundance: NA
j_gene: TRBJ2-5
v_gene: TRBV28
d_gene: NA
CDR3aa: CASSLGSLETQYF
CDR3nt: TGTGCCAGCAGTTTGGGCAGTCTGGAGACCCAGTACTTC

abundance: few
j_gene: TRBJ2-3
v_gene: TRBV9
d_gene: NA
CDR3aa: CASSVGAGHTDTQYF
CDR3nt: TGTGCCAGCAGCGTAGGGGCCGGCCACACAGATACGCAGTATTTT

abundance: NA
j_gene: TRBJ2-1
v_gene: TRBV15
d_gene: TRBD2
CDR3aa: CATSLQREFGNEQFF
CDR3nt: TGTGCCACCAGCCTCCAGCGGGAGTTCGGCAATGAGCAGTTCTTC

abundance: NA
j_gene: TRBJ2-1
v_gene: TRBV25-1
d_gene: NA
CDR3aa: CASRDGGPYNEQFF
CDR3nt: TGTGCCAGCAGAGACGGGGGGCCCTACAATGAGCAGTTCTTC

abundance: few
j_gene: TRBJ2-1
v_gene: TRBV27
d_gene: TRBD2
CDR3aa: CASSLREGRVDEQFF
CDR3nt: TGTGCCAGCAGTCTTCGGGAGGGCCGGGTTGATGAGCAGTTCTTC

abundance: few
j_gene: TRBJ1-4
v_gene: TRBV7-2
d_gene: NA
CDR3aa: CASSFKGSKEKLFF
CDR3nt: TGTGCCAGCAGCTTTAAGGGGTCTAAGGAAAAACTGTTTTTT

abundance: NA
j_gene: TRBJ2-1
v_gene: TRBV20-1
d_gene: TRBD2
CDR3aa: CSATGLGNHNEQFF
CDR3nt: TGCAGTGCAACGGGACTAGGGAACCACAATGAGCAGTTCTTC

abundance: few
j_gene: TRBJ2-7
v_gene: TRBV28
d_gene: NA
CDR3aa: CASSRGGKTSSYEQYF
CDR3nt: TGTGCCAGTTCGAGGGGGGGCAAAACCAGCTCCTACGAGCAGTACTTC

abundance: NA
j_gene: TRBJ1-2
v_gene: TRBV30
d_gene: NA
CDR3aa: CAWSENVGRYTF
CDR3nt: TGTGCCTGGAGTGAGAACGTCGGTCGCTACACCTTC

abundance: few
j_gene: TRBJ2-1
v_gene: TRBV20-1
d_gene: TRBD2
CDR3aa: CSGLPGLAGAEQFF
CDR3nt: TGCAGTGGATTGCCGGGACTAGCGGGAGCTGAGCAGTTCTTC

abundance: once
j_gene: TRBJ1-1
v_gene: TRBV4-2
d_gene: NA
CDR3aa: CASSQETGQVEAFF
CDR3nt: TGTGCCAGCAGCCAAGAGACGGGGCAGGTTGAAGCTTTCTTT

abundance: NA
j_gene: TRBJ2-3
v_gene: TRBV9
d_gene: TRBD2
CDR3aa: CASSVVGSGSAREQYF
CDR3nt: TGTGCCAGCAGCGTAGTGGGTAGCGGGAGTGCACGGGAGCAGTATTTT

abundance: NA
j_gene: TRBJ2-5
v_gene: TRBV7-9
d_gene: NA
CDR3aa: CASSLEIGQETQYF
CDR3nt: TGTGCCAGCAGCTTAGAGATAGGGCAAGAGACCCAGTACTTC